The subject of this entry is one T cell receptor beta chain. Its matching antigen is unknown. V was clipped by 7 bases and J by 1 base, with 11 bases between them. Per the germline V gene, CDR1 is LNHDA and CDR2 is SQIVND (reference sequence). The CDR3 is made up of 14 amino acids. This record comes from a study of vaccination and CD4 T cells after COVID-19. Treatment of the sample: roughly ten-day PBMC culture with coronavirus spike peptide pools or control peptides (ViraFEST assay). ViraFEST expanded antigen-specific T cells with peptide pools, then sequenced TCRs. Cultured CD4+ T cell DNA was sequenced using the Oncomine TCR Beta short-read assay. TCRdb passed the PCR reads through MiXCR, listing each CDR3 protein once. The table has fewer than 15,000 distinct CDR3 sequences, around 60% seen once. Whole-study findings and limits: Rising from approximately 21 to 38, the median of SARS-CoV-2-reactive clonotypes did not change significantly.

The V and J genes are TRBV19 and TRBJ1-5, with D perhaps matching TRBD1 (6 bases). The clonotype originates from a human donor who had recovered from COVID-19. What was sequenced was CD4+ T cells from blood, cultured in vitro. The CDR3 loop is CASINRASNQPQHF. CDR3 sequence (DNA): TGTGCCAGTATTAACAGGGCGAGCAATCAGCCCCAGCATTTT.